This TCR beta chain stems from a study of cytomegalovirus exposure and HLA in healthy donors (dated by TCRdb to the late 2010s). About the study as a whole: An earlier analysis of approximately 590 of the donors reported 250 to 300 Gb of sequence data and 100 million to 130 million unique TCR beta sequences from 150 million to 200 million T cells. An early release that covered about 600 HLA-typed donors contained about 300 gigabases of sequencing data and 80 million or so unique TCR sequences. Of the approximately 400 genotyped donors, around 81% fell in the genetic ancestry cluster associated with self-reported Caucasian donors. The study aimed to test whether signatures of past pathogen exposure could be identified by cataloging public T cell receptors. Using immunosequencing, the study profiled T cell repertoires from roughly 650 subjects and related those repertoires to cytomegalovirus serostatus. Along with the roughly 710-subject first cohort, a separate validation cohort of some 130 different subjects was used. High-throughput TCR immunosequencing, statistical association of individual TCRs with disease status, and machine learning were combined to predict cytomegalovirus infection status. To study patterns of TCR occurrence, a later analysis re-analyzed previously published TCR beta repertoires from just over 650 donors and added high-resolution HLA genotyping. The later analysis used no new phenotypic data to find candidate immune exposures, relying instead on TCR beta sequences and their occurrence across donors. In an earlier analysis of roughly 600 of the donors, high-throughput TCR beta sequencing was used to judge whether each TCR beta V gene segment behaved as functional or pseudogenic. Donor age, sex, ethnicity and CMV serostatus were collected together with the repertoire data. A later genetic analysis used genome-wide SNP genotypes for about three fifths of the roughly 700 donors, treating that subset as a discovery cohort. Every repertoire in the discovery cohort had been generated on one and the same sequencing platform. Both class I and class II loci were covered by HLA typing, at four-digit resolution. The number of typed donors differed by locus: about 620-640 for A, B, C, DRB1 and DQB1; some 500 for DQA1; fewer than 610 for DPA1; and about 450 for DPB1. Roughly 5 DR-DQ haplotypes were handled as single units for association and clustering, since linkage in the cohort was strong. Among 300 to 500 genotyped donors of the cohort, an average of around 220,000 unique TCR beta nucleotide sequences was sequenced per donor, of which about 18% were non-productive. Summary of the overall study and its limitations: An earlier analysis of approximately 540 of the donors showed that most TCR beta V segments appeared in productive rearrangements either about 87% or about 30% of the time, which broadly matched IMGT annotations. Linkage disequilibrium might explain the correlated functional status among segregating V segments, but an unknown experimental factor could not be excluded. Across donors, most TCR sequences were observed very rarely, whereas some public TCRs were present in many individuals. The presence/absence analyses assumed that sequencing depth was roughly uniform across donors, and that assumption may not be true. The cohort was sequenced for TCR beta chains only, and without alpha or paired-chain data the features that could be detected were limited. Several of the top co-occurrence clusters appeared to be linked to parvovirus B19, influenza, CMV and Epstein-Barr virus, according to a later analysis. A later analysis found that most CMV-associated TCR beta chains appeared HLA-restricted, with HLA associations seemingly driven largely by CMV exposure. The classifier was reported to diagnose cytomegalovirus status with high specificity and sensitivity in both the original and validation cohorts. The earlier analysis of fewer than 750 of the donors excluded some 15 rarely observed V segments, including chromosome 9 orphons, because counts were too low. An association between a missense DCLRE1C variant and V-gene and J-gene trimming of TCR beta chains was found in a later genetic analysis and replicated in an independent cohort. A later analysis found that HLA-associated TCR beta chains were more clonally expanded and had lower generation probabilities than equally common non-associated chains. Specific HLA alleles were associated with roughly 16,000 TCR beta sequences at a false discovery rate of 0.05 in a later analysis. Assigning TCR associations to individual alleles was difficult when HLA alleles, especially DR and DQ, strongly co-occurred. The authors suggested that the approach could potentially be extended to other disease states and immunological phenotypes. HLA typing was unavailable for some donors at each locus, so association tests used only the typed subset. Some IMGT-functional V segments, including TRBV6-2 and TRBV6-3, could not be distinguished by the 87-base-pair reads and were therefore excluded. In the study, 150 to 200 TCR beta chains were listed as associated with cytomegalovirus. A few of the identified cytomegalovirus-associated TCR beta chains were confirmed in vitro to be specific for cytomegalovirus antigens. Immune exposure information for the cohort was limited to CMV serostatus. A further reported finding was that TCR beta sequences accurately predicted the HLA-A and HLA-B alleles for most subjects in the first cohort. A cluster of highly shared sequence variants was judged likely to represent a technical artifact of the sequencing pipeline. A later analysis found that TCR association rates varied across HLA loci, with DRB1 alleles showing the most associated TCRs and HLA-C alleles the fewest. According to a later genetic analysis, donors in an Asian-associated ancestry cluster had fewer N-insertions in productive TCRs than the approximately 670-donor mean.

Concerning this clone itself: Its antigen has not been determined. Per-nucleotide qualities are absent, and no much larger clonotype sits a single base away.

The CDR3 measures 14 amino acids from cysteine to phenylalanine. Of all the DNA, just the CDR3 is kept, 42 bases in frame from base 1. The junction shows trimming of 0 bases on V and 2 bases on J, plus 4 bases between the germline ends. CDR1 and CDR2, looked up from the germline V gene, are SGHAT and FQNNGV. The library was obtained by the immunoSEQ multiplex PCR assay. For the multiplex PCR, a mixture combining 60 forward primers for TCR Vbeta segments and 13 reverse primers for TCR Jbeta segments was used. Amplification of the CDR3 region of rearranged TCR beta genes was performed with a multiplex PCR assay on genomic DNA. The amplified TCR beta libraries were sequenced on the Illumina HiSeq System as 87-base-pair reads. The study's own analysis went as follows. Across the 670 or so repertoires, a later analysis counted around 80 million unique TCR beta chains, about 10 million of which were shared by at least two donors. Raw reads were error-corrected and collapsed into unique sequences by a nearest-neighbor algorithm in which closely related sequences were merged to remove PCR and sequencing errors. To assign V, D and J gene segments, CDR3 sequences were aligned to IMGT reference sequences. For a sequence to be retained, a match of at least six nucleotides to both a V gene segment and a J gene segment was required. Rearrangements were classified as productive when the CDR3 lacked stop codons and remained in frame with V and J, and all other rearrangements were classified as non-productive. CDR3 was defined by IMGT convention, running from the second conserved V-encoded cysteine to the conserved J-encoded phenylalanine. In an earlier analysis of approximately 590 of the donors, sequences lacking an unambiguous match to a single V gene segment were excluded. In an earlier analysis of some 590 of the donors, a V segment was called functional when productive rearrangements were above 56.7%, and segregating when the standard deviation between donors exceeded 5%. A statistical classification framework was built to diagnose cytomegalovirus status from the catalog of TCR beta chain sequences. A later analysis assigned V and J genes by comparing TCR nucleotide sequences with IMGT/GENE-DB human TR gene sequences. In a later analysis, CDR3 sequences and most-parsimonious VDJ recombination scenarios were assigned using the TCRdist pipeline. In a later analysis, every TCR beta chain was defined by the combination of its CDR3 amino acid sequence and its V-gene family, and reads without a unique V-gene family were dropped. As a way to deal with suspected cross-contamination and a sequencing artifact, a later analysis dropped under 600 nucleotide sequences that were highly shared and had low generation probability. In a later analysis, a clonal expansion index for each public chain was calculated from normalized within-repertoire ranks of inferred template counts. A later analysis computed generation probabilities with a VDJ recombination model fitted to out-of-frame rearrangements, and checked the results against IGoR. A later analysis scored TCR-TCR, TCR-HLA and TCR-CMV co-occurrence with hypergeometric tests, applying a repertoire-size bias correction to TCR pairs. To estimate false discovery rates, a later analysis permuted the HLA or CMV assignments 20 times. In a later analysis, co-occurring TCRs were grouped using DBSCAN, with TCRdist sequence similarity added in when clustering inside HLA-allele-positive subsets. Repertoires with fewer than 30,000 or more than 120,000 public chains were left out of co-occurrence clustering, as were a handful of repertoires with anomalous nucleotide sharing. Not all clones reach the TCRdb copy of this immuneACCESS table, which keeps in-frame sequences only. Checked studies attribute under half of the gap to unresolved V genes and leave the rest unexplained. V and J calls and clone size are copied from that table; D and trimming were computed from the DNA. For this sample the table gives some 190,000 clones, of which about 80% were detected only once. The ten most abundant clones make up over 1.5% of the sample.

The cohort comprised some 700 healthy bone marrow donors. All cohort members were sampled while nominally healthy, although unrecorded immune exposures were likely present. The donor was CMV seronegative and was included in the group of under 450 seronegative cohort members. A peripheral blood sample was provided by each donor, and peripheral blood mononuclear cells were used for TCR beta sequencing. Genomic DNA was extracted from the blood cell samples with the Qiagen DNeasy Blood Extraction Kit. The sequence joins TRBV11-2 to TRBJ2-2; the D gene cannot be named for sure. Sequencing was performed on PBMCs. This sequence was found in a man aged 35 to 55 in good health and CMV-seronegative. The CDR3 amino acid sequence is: CASSLDRNTGELFF. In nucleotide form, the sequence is TGTGCCAGCAGCTTAGACAGAAACACCGGGGAGCTGTTTTTT.